Below are 2 T cell receptor beta chains sequenced from a single sample in a study of T cell repertoires in cytomegalovirus infection. MiXCR was run by TCRdb on the reads, yielding one entry per CDR3 protein. The sample comprises around 770,000 distinct CDR3 sequences, approximately 32% of which are singletons, and around 12% rests with the top ten. No antigen has been assigned to these receptors. Specimen: cultured CD8+ T cells from PBMCs, collected from culture after CMV antigen stimulation. These TCRs come from a human donor in good health (CMV status not recorded). Some clones in this sample may be carry-over from other donors' samples.

The V call is TRBV7-2, the J call TRBJ2-1, with D perhaps TRBD1 (5 bases). The CDR3 is 12 residues long. Germline loops: CDR1 SGHTA, CDR2 FQGNSA. The CDR3 sequence: CSGRDGYNEQFF. CDR3 DNA sequence: TGTTCCGGCAGGGATGGCTACAATGAGCAGTTCTTC.

The CDR3 sequence: CASSRSGTSHEQYF. The CDR3 nucleotides are TGTGCCAGCAGCAGGTCCGGGACATCTCACGAGCAGTACTTC. This sequence joins TRBV6-5 and TRBJ2-7, with D perhaps matching TRBD1 (6 bases). Trimming removed 6 bases at V and 5 bases at J, with 17 bases between. Germline V gene data show CDR1 as MNHEY and CDR2 as SVGAGI. The CDR3 runs 14 residues.